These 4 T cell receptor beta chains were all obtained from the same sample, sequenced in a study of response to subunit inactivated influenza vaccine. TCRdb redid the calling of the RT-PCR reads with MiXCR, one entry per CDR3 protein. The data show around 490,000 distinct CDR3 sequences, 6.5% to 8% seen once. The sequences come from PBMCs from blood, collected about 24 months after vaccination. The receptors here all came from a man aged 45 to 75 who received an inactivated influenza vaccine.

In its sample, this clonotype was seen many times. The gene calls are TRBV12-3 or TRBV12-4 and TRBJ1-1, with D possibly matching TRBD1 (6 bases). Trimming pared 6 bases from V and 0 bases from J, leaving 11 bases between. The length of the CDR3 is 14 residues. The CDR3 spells CASSPRGMNTEAFF. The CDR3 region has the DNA TGTGCCAGCAGCCCCAGGGGAATGAACACTGAAGCTTTCTTT.

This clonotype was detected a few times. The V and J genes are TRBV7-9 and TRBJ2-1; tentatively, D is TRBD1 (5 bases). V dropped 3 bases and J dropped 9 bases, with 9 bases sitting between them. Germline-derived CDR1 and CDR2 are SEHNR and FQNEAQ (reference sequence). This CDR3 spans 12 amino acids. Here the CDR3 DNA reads TGTGCCAGCAGCTTGACAGAGAGTGAGCAGTTCTTC. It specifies CASSLTESEQFF.

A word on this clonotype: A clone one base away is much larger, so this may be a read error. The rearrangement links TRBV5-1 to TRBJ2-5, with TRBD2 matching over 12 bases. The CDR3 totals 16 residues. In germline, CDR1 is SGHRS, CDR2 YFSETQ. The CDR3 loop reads CASSPRLAGVQDTQYF. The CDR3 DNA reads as TGCGCCAGCAGCCCGCGACTAGCGGGAGTGCAAGATACCCAGTACTTC.

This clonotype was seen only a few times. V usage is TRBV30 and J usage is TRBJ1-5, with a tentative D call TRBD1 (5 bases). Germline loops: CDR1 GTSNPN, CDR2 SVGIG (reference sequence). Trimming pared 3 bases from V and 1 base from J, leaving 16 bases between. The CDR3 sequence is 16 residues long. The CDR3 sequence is CAWRPQPGGSNQPQHF. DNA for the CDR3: TGTGCCTGGAGGCCGCAGCCGGGGGGGAGCAATCAGCCCCAGCATTTT.